Listed below are T cell receptor beta chains from one sample, sequenced in a study of a mutant IDH1 vaccine in newly diagnosed glioma. The method was immunoSEQ multiplex PCR; TCRdb's version includes in-frame clones alone and lacks a portion of them. The table shows 20,000 to 25,000 clones, with 93% occurring only once. The sample in question was PBMCs, obtained from a glioma patient treated with radiotherapy, temozolomide or both. These receptors came from a man aged 40-50 years with glioma. Each CDR3 is given with its conserved first and last residue. The D gene is left open where the match is weak. A clone size is listed for some rows: how often the clone was seen (once, few, many), or a class if it is expanded.

d_call j_call clone_size v_call cdr3_aa cdr3_nt
TRBD1 TRBJ2-2 - TRBV4-3 CASSQIQGGGGELFF TGCGCCAGCAGCCAAATACAGGGGGGTGGCGGGGAGCTGTTTTTT
- TRBJ1-4 - TRBV6-1 CASSRGRTNEKLFF TGTGCCAGCAGTCGTGGTAGAACTAATGAAAAACTGTTTTTT
- TRBJ2-1 - TRBV21-1 CASSLQLAGGSYNEQFF TGTGCCAGCAGCCTACAGTTAGCGGGAGGCTCCTACAATGAGCAGTTCTTC
- TRBJ1-1 - TRBV7-6 CASSLEAETEAFF TGTGCCAGCAGCTTAGAAGCGGAGACTGAAGCTTTCTTT
- TRBJ2-3 - TRBV11-3 CASSLEERGAEADTQYF TGTGCCAGCAGCTTAGAGGAGAGGGGGGCTGAGGCAGATACGCAGTATTTT
TRBD1 TRBJ2-4 few TRBV6-1 CASSEGSGGVNIQYF TGTGCCAGCAGTGAAGGGTCAGGGGGAGTAAACATTCAGTACTTC
TRBD1 TRBJ2-6 - TRBV30 CAWSVRDRGLGANVLTF TGTGCCTGGAGTGTTCGGGACAGGGGGCTTGGGGCCAACGTCCTGACTTTC
TRBD2 TRBJ2-1 - TRBV7-9 CASSLAGSGGWNEQFF TGTGCCAGCAGCTTAGCCGGGAGCGGGGGATGGAATGAGCAGTTCTTC
- TRBJ2-7 - TRBV30 CAWSVQGRYEQYF TGTGCCTGGAGTGTCCAGGGCCGCTACGAGCAGTACTTC
- TRBJ2-7 - TRBV7-2 CASSFTPALGQQGEQYF TGTGCCAGCAGCTTCACCCCCGCCCTCGGACAGCAAGGCGAGCAGTACTTC
TRBD2 TRBJ2-7 - TRBV6-8 CASSYVAGGLSYEQYF TGTGCCAGCAGTTACGTAGCGGGAGGTTTATCCTACGAGCAGTACTTC
- TRBJ2-2 - TRBV11-3 CASSGRDGDTGELFF TGTGCCAGCAGCGGCCGGGACGGAGACACCGGGGAGCTGTTTTTT
- TRBJ2-5 once TRBV10-3 CAISEKQSQETQYF TGTGCCATCAGTGAAAAACAGTCTCAAGAGACCCAGTACTTC
- TRBJ2-1 - TRBV9 CASSVADTAREQFF TGTGCCAGCAGCGTAGCAGACACCGCCCGGGAGCAGTTCTTC
- TRBJ1-2 - TRBV5-1 CASSPTSGNYGYTF TGCGCCAGCAGCCCGACGAGTGGTAACTATGGCTACACCTTC
TRBD1 TRBJ1-5 - TRBV7-8 CASSHSGQGIQPQHF TGTGCCAGCAGCCACTCGGGACAGGGAATTCAGCCCCAGCATTTT
- TRBJ2-3 - TRBV6-6 CASSSLDLGTDTQYF TGTGCCAGCAGCTCACTAGATCTGGGCACAGATACGCAGTATTTT
- TRBJ2-7 - TRBV5-1 CASRGRTYEQYF TGCGCCAGCAGGGGCAGAACCTACGAGCAGTACTTC
- TRBJ2-2 - TRBV5-1 CASSLAKARNTGELFF TGCGCCAGCAGCTTGGCCAAGGCCCGCAACACCGGGGAGCTGTTTTTT
TRBD2 TRBJ2-1 once TRBV11-3 CASSPRTSGGRNEQFF TGTGCCAGCAGCCCTCGGACTAGCGGGGGGCGCAATGAGCAGTTCTTC
- TRBJ1-2 - TRBV10-3 CAISPGDYGYTF TGTGCCATCAGTCCAGGGGACTATGGCTACACCTTC
- TRBJ1-6 - TRBV30 CAWSMSSYNSPLHF TGTGCCTGGAGTATGAGCTCCTATAATTCACCCCTCCACTTT
- TRBJ2-5 - TRBV20-1 CSAQRGETQYF TGCAGTGCCCAGAGGGGGGAGACCCAGTACTTC
- TRBJ2-7 - TRBV18 CASSPLGPYEQYF TGTGCCAGCTCACCCCTGGGGCCCTACGAGCAGTACTTC
- TRBJ2-7 - TRBV9 CASSAGGSSYEQYF TGTGCCAGCAGCGCAGGAGGGAGCTCCTACGAGCAGTACTTC
TRBD2 TRBJ2-7 - TRBV7-3 CASAMGGTDTYEQYF TGTGCCAGCGCAATGGGGGGGACTGACACCTACGAGCAGTACTTC
- TRBJ1-2 - TRBV7-9 CASSPPRIFDGYTF TGTGCCAGCAGCCCCCCCCGCATTTTTGATGGCTACACCTTC
- TRBJ1-5 - TRBV2 CASQRGQGNQPQHF TGTGCCAGTCAGCGCGGGCAGGGGAATCAGCCCCAGCATTTT
- TRBJ2-7 - TRBV19 CARRYEQYF TGTGCCAGAAGATACGAGCAGTACTTC
TRBD1 TRBJ1-1 once TRBV6-5 CASSSWTGHTEAFF TGTGCCAGCAGTTCCTGGACAGGGCACACTGAAGCTTTCTTT
- TRBJ1-2 - TRBV5-1 CASSPSTGNYGYTF TGCGCCAGCAGCCCGAGTACAGGGAACTATGGCTACACCTTC
- TRBJ1-5 - TRBV5-6 CASSRWGDNQPQHF TGTGCCAGCAGCAGGTGGGGGGACAATCAGCCCCAGCATTTT